This T cell receptor beta chain appears in the sequencing data of a study of blood T cell repertoires in COVID-19. Only in-frame clones appear in the TCRdb table, and some are missing; sequencing was by immunoSEQ multiplex PCR. The data show over 150,000 clones, around 79% seen once. In germline, CDR1 is MNHEY, CDR2 SVGAGI. There are 14 residues in the CDR3. V lost 10 bases and J lost 4, with 16 bases in between. The material sequenced was peripheral blood. The TCR was taken from a woman in her sixties or seventies with acute or convalescent COVID-19. V usage is TRBV6-5 and J usage is TRBJ2-2; possible D gene TRBD2, 5 bases. Here the CDR3 reads CATQRSSLTGELFF. The CDR3 bases are TGTGCCACCCAGCGGTCGTCACTCACCGGGGAGCTGTTTTTT.